This passage covers 5 T cell receptor beta chains from one sample sequenced in a study of T cells in Graves' hyperthyroidism and ophthalmopathy. The source material, RNA transcripts, was used to amplify TCR beta CDR3 regions. During a first-round RT-PCR of the TCR CDR3, the HTBI primer set was used. Using its own MiXCR run on the multiplex PCR reads, TCRdb lists one record per CDR3 protein. The sample shows about 640,000 distinct CDR3 sequences, around 15% of them seen only once. Sequenced material: blood. These receptors originate from a woman between 50 and 59 years old with Graves' ophthalmopathy.

This clonotype was observed many times. The rearrangement joins TRBV7-6 to TRBJ2-1, with 13 bases that match TRBD2. This CDR3 has 16 residues. Germline assignment: CDR1 SGHVS and CDR2 FNYEAQ. V was clipped by 4 bases and J by 3 bases; unmatched bases: 3. DNA for the CDR3: TGTGCCAGCAGCTACCGGACTAGCGGGAGCTACAATGAGCAGTTCTTC. Translation gives CASSYRTSGSYNEQFF. Based on the CDR3 plus reference TRBV7-6 and TRBJ2-1, the full variable domain is GAGVSQSPRYKVTKRGQDVALRCDPISGHVSLYWYRQALGQGPEFLTYFNYEAQQDKSGLPNDRFSAERPEGSISTLTIQRTEQRDSAMYRCASSYRTSGSYNEQFFGPGTRLTVL.

This clonotype was found many times. The V call is TRBV7-9, the J call TRBJ2-1; D is unresolved. V was shortened by 3 bases and J by 0 bases, with 12 bases between the two germline ends. The CDR3 extends over 16 amino acids. Germline assignment: CDR1 SEHNR and CDR2 FQNEAQ (reference sequence). CDR3 amino acids: CASSFTTGYSYNEQFF. The DNA for the CDR3 is TGTGCCAGCAGCTTTACGACTGGGTACTCCTACAATGAGCAGTTCTTC.

This clonotype was picked up many times. The CDR3 DNA reads TGTGCCAGCAGTCGACAGGCAGGGCAGCCCCAGCATTTT. Its translation: CASSRQAGQPQHF. The chain uses TRBV12-3 or TRBV12-4 and TRBJ1-5; D perhaps matches TRBD1 (6 bases). Trimming left V 5 bases short and J 7 bases short, with 12 bases between. The CDR3 extends over 13 amino acids.

The rearrangement uses TRBV6-1 and TRBJ1-3, with D uncertain. Germline lookup yields CDR1 MNHNS and CDR2 SASEGT. The CDR3 covers 14 residues. Trimming cost V 5 bases and J 7 bases, with 15 bases left between them. CDR3 DNA sequence: TGTGCCAGCAGTCCAAGGCCCACCACGAACACCATATATTTT. Translation gives CASSPRPTTNTIYF.

This clonotype was detected many times. The chain joins TRBV7-2 to TRBJ1-2; D is unclear. The CDR3 is 13 amino acids. In germline, CDR1 is SGHTA, CDR2 FQGNSA. V lost 3 bases and J lost 6, with 11 bases in between. CDR3 region: CASSFTFSDGYTF. In nucleotides, the CDR3 is TGTGCCAGCAGCTTTACGTTTTCGGATGGCTACACCTTC.